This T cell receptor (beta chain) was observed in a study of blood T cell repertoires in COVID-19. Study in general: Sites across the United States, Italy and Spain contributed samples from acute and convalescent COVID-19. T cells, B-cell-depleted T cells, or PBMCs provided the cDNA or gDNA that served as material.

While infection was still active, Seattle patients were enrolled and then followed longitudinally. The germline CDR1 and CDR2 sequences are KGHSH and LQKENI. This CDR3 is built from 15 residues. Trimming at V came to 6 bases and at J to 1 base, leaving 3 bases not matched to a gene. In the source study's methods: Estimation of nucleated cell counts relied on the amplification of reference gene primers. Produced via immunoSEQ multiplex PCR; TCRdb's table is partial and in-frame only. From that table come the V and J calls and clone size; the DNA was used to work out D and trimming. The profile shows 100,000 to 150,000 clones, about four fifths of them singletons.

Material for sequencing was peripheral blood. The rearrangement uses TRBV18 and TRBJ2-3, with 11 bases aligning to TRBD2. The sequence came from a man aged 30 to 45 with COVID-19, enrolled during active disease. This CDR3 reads CASSLLAGGTDTQYF. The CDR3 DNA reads TGTGCCAGCTCGTTACTAGCGGGGGGCACAGATACGCAGTATTTT.